The clone carrying this T cell receptor beta chain has only one observation. The sample is drawn from a study of blood T cells in healthy people across ages. Peripheral blood from each donor was collected in a volume of approximately 10 milliliters. This CDR3 spans 15 amino acids. Germline trimming cut 0 bases from V and 4 bases from J; bases unmatched to any gene: 5. Germline-derived CDR1 and CDR2 are SEHNR and FQNEAQ (reference sequence). A J-beta primer mix and a sample-barcoded 5' primer were used in a second PCR of about 7 to 11 cycles. Each CDR3 protein gets one entry after TCRdb re-called the 5' RACE reads with MiXCR. Of approximately 1,000,000 distinct CDR3 sequences listed, 35% to 50% are singletons.

The V call is TRBV7-9, the J call TRBJ1-2; TRBD1 matches 7 bases. The clonotype comes from a woman aged 55-75 years in good health. Sequencing used blood. CDR3 amino acids: CASSLAQGISYGYTF. The CDR3 DNA reads TGTGCCAGCAGCTTAGCACAGGGGATTAGCTATGGCTACACCTTC.